This is a list of T cell receptor beta chains from one sample in a study of blood T cells in healthy people across ages. TCRdb reprocessed the 5' RACE reads with MiXCR, giving one entry per CDR3 protein. The sample contains 550,000 to 650,000 distinct CDR3 sequences, roughly a quarter of which appear only once. A further study also used this sample, focusing on T cells of mothers and their children.

The material sequenced was blood. The source is a boy between 2 and 10 years old in good health. Both conserved end residues are part of each CDR3. Fields, in order: V gene, clone size, D gene, J gene, CDR3 DNA, CDR3 protein. The D gene is left open where the match is weak. Clone size is given for some rows only: seen once, a few or many times, or a class if the clone is expanded.

>TRBV7-8|.|.|TRBJ1-1
TGTGCCAGCAGCCACCTGGGGATGGACACTGAAGCTTTCTTT
CASSHLGMDTEAFF
>TRBV7-9|few|.|TRBJ2-5
TGTGCCAGCAGCTTAGGGCGACAACAAGAGACCCAGTACTTC
CASSLGRQQETQYF
>TRBV19|few|.|TRBJ2-1
TGTGCCAGTAGTATTCGAACCTGGGAGGAGCAGTTCTTC
CASSIRTWEEQFF
>TRBV4-2|.|TRBD2|TRBJ2-7
TGTGCCAGCAGCCAATTTAGCGGGTCTGCCTACGAGCAGTACTTC
CASSQFSGSAYEQYF
>TRBV7-9|.|.|TRBJ1-2
TGTGCCAGCAGCCGACAGACAGGCGTCCTAAACTATGGCTACACCTTC
CASSRQTGVLNYGYTF
>TRBV6-4|.|.|TRBJ2-2
TGTGCCAGCAGTGCTACCTTCCCCCCCGGGGAGCTGTTTTTT
CASSATFPPGELFF
>TRBV6-5|few|.|TRBJ1-2
TGTGCCAGCAGTTACTCAAGTATGGATGGCTACACCTTC
CASSYSSMDGYTF
>TRBV10-3|.|TRBD1|TRBJ1-2
TGTGCCATCAGTGAGTCTACCGTGACAGGGGCTTATGGCTACACCTTC
CAISESTVTGAYGYTF
>TRBV29-1|.|TRBD1|TRBJ1-2
TGCAGCGTAAAAACAGGGGAATTCTATGGCTACACCTTC
CSVKTGEFYGYTF
>TRBV27|.|.|TRBJ2-7
TGTGCCAGCAGTTTATCCCCAGCGGCCTCCTACGAGCAGTACTTC
CASSLSPAASYEQYF
>TRBV3-1|.|.|TRBJ2-1
TGTGCCAGCCGGGCGGAGCATGAGCAGTTCTTC
CASRAEHEQFF
>TRBV7-9|few|.|TRBJ2-7
TGTGCCAGCAGCCGGACTGCGGGACTCTCCTACGAGCAGTACTTC
CASSRTAGLSYEQYF
>TRBV28|few|TRBD2|TRBJ2-5
TGTGCCAGCAGAGGCGGGGGGGCTGGAGAGACCCAGTACTTC
CASRGGGAGETQYF
>TRBV5-1|.|.|TRBJ2-3
TGCGCCAGCAGCTTGGGGGGCGATTCCTATACGCAGTATTTT
CASSLGGDSYTQYF
>TRBV5-1|.|.|TRBJ1-1
TGCGCCAGCAGCTTGAATCCGACAGGGAACACTGAAGCTTTCTTT
CASSLNPTGNTEAFF
>TRBV5-6|.|TRBD1|TRBJ2-7
TGTGCCAGCAGCTTGGGGGCTGTTCCCGGGACAGGGGTTGCCTACGAGCAGTACTTC
CASSLGAVPGTGVAYEQYF
>TRBV29-1|few|TRBD1|TRBJ1-2
TGCAGCGCCCGGGACAGGGGTGGCGTAGGCTACACCTTC
CSARDRGGVGYTF
>TRBV29-1|once|TRBD1|TRBJ1-2
TGCAGCGTTGACCGATCCCTATCAACAGGGGACTATGGCTACACCTTC
CSVDRSLSTGDYGYTF
>TRBV29-1|.|.|TRBJ1-1
TGCAGCGTTGAGGTACAGGAGAACACTGAAGCTTTCTTT
CSVEVQENTEAFF
>TRBV9|.|TRBD2|TRBJ2-1
TGTGCCAGCAGCGTAGACGGGAGGGCCAATGAGCAGTTCTTC
CASSVDGRANEQFF
>TRBV10-3|few|TRBD2|TRBJ2-1
TGTGCCAGAAGCGGGGTCCTCGATCATGAGCAGTTCTTC
CARSGVLDHEQFF
>TRBV3-1|.|.|TRBJ1-6
TGTGCCAGCAGCGCCACGGGAGGCCGGTATTCACCCCTCCACTTT
CASSATGGRYSPLHF
>TRBV14|.|.|TRBJ1-1
TGTGCCAGCAGTAGGGGGTTGAACACTGAAGCTTTCTTT
CASSRGLNTEAFF
>TRBV20-1|few|.|TRBJ2-5
TGCAGTGCTGTGGCGCCGATCCAAGAGACCCAGTACTTC
CSAVAPIQETQYF
>TRBV7-9|.|.|TRBJ2-7
TGTGCCAGCAGCTTACCTCTAAGCGACGAGCAGTACTTC
CASSLPLSDEQYF
>TRBV7-2|.|.|TRBJ2-1
TGTGCCAGCAGCTTAGGGTCGGCCAGGGCCGGGGAGCAGTTCTTC
CASSLGSARAGEQFF
>TRBV29-1|.|.|TRBJ2-1
TGCAGCGTTGACGCGTCTAGCGAGAAGTACAATGAGCAGTTCTTC
CSVDASSEKYNEQFF
>TRBV9|many|.|TRBJ1-5
TGTGCCAGCAGCGTGGAGGGGGGACAGCCCCAGCATTTT
CASSVEGGQPQHF
>TRBV4-1|.|.|TRBJ2-5
TGCGCCAGCAGCCAAGTGGCTAGGCGAAAGTTCTTC
CASSQVARRKFF
>TRBV4-1|few|TRBD1|TRBJ1-4
TGCGCCAGCAGCCAATTCGGGACAGGGGCCCAAAAACTGTTTTTT
CASSQFGTGAQKLFF
>TRBV12-3/TRBV12-4|.|.|TRBJ1-5
TGTGCCAGCAGTTTGGGGGACCCCAATCTGGGTTCGTATTTT
CASSLGDPNLGSYF
>TRBV9|.|.|TRBJ2-3
TGTGCCAGCAGCCCTAGTGGGGTCGACACAGATACGCAGTATTTT
CASSPSGVDTDTQYF
>TRBV7-2|few|.|TRBJ1-5
TGTGCCAGCAGCTTAGCCCAGGCCGTGGAGCCCCAGCATTTT
CASSLAQAVEPQHF
>TRBV5-1|.|.|TRBJ2-1
TGCGCCAGCAGCTTGGACTCAACCCGAAATGAGCAGTTCTTC
CASSLDSTRNEQFF
>TRBV5-1|.|.|TRBJ2-1
TGCGCCAGCAGCTGGGGCGGGAACAATGAGCAGTTCTTC
CASSWGGNNEQFF
>TRBV5-1|.|.|TRBJ1-2
TGCGCCAGCAGCTTGGGGCAGGGTAAGGGCTACACCTTC
CASSLGQGKGYTF
>TRBV29-1|.|.|TRBJ2-7
TGCAGCGTTGAAGGGGACCAGGGGAGCTCCTACGAGCAGTACTTC
CSVEGDQGSSYEQYF
>TRBV27|.|TRBD1|TRBJ2-6
TGTGCCAGCAGTGGGGGACAGGGGACGGCCTCTGGGGCCAACGTCCTGACTTTC
CASSGGQGTASGANVLTF
>TRBV20-1|few|TRBD1|TRBJ2-1
TGCAGTGCCCCGGACAGGGTGGGCAATGAGCAGTTCTTC
CSAPDRVGNEQFF
>TRBV18|.|.|TRBJ2-5
TGTGCCAGCTCACCAGAAGCCCAGGGACCTAAGGAGCAGTACTTC
CASSPEAQGPKEQYF
>TRBV20-1|.|.|TRBJ2-5
TGCAGTGCTAGAGAACCGGGGCAGACGACTCAAGAGACCCAGTACTTC
CSAREPGQTTQETQYF
>TRBV20-1|.|.|TRBJ1-2
TGCAGTGCTCGAAACCTAGCCATCAGGCGATCAGGGAGGAACTATGGCTACACCTTC
CSARNLAIRRSGRNYGYTF
>TRBV29-1|.|.|TRBJ2-1
TGCAGCGTGCGGTCTGTTAGCTCCTACAATGAGCAGTTCTTC
CSVRSVSSYNEQFF
>TRBV3-1|once|.|TRBJ2-1
TGTGCCAGCAGCTCCCTAGGCGATGAGCAGTTCTTC
CASSSLGDEQFF
>TRBV12-3/TRBV12-4|.|TRBD1|TRBJ1-5
TGTGCCAGCAGTTTACCAGGGGGTGCGGGTCAGCCCCAGCATTTT
CASSLPGGAGQPQHF
>TRBV7-9|.|TRBD1|TRBJ1-4
TGTGCCAGCAGTCGCAGACAGGGCGGAGGGGAAAAACTGTTTTTT
CASSRRQGGGEKLFF
>TRBV10-3|many|TRBD1|TRBJ1-2
TGTGCCATCGGCGACAGGGTGGCTGGCTATGGCTACACCTTC
CAIGDRVAGYGYTF
>TRBV4-1|.|.|TRBJ2-7
TGCGCCAGCAGCCAAGGAAGGGGGACCTACGAGCAGTACTTC
CASSQGRGTYEQYF
>TRBV3-1|many|.|TRBJ2-7
TGTGCCAGCAGTCCGGGGAGGACCTACGAGCAGTACTTC
CASSPGRTYEQYF
>TRBV20-1|.|TRBD2|TRBJ2-7
TGCAGTGCCGGGACTAGCGAGAACTCCTACGAGCAGTACTTC
CSAGTSENSYEQYF
>TRBV5-8|few|.|TRBJ2-5
TGTGCCAGCAGCTTGGGGCGGGGACCAAGTGAGACCCAGTACTTC
CASSLGRGPSETQYF
>TRBV28|.|TRBD1|TRBJ2-7
TGTGCCAGCACCCTCGGGACAGGGAACTACGAGCAGTACTTC
CASTLGTGNYEQYF
>TRBV3-1|.|.|TRBJ2-5
TGTGCCAGCAGCCGCCCAAGGAGGGAGACCCAGTACTTC
CASSRPRRETQYF
>TRBV12-3/TRBV12-4|.|.|TRBJ2-2
TGTGCCAGCAGTGGCGGGACTTGGAACACCGGGGAGCTGTTTTTT
CASSGGTWNTGELFF